This T cell receptor (beta chain) was obtained from a study of cytomegalovirus exposure and HLA in healthy donors. With respect to this clone: The target antigen is unknown.

Both 60 Vbeta primers and 13 Jbeta primers went into the PCR. Clones were read by immunoSEQ multiplex PCR, and TCRdb kept only the in-frame ones, dropping some. Of 200,000 or so clones in the sample, less than 85% are singletons; the top ten hold around 0.2%. Trimming shortened V by 4 bases and J by 4 bases, and 15 bases separated the two germline ends. Germline CDR1 is SGHDT and CDR2 is YYEEEE. This CDR3 has 14 residues. Study-level findings and limits: HLA alleles showed associations with 15,000 to 20,000 TCR beta sequences in a later analysis, at a 0.05 false discovery rate. Sequencing likely produced, as an artifact, a cluster of highly shared sequence variants. CMV serostatus stood as the only immune exposure information on hand. Researchers reported in a later analysis that a missense DCLRE1C variant was tied to TCR beta V- and J-gene trimming.

The V gene is TRBV5-6, the J gene TRBJ2-7, with a possible D match to TRBD2 (5 bases). Source material: PBMCs. This TCR derives from a girl between 2 and 10 years old in good health and CMV-seronegative. The CDR3 spells CASSPAGMTYEQYF. As DNA, the CDR3 is TGTGCCAGCAGCCCCGCCGGGATGACATACGAGCAGTACTTC.